This T cell receptor (beta chain) is drawn from a study of T cell repertoires in cytomegalovirus infection. TCRdb redid the calling of the reads with MiXCR, one entry per CDR3 protein. The top ten hold around 20% of the sample, which has roughly 340,000 distinct CDR3 sequences, just under 30% seen once. To note about this clonotype: Antigen specificity is unknown.

Germline V CDR1 and CDR2: LGHNA, YNFKEQ. V was trimmed by 1 base and J by 6 bases, leaving 6 bases between them. The CDR3 has 13 residues. This sequence was found in a human donor in good health (CMV status not recorded). Some clones in this sample may be carry-over from other donors' samples. The material was cultured PBMCs, obtained from culture after CMV antigen stimulation. V is TRBV4-2 and J is TRBJ2-2; no clear D gene. The chain's CDR3 is CASSQGVAGELFF. CDR3 DNA sequence: TGTGCCAGCAGCCAAGGAGTAGCCGGGGAGCTGTTTTTT.